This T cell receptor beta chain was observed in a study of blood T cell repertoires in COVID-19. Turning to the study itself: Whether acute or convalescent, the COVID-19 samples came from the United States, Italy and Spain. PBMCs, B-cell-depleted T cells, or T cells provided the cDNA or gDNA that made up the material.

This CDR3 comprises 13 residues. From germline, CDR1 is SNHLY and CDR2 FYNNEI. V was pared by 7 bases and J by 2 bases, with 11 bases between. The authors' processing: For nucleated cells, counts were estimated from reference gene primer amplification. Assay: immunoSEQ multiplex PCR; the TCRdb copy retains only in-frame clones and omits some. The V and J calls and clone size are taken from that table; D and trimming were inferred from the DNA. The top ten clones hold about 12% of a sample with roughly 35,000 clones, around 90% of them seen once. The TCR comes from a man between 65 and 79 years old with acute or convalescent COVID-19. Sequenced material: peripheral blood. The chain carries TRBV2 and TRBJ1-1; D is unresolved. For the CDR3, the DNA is TGTGCCAGCACACAGCAGTATAACACTGAAGCTTTCTTT. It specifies CASTQQYNTEAFF.